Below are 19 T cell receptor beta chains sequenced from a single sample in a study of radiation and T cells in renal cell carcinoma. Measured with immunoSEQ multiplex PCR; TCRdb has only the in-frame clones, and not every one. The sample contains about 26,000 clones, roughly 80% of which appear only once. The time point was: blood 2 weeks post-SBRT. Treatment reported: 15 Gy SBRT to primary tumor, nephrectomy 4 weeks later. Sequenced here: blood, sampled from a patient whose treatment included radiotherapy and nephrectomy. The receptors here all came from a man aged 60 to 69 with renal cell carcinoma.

The CDR3 region is CASSLDRGPYEQYF. CDR3 DNA: TGTGCCAGCAGCTTGGACAGGGGGCCCTACGAGCAGTACTTC. V and J are TRBV11-2 and TRBJ2-7, with TRBD1 matching over 11 bases. Germline V gene data show CDR1 as SGHAT and CDR2 as FQNNGV. The CDR3 runs to 14 residues. The V gene end was trimmed by 3 bases and the J gene end by 2 bases; junction bases not matched to a gene: 0. Based on the CDR3 plus reference TRBV11-2 and TRBJ2-7, the full variable domain is EAGVAQSPRYKIIEKRQSVAFWCNPISGHATLYWYQQILGQGPKLLIQFQNNGVVDDSQLPKDRFSAERLKGVDSTLKIQPAKLEDSAVYLCASSLDRGPYEQYFGPGTRLTVT.

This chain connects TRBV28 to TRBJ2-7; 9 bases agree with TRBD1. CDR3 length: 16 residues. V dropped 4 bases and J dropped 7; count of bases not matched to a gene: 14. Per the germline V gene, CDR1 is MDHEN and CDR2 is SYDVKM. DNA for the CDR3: TGTGCCAGCAGTTACCTCTTACAGGGGGCCCTCGGGGAGCAGTACTTC. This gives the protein CASSYLLQGALGEQYF.

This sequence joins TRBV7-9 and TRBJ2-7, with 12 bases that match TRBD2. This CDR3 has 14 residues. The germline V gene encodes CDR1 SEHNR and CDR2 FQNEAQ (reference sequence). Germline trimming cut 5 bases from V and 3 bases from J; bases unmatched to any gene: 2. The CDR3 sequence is CASSLTSGSYEQYF. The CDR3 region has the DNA TGTGCCAGCAGCCTGACTAGCGGGAGCTACGAGCAGTACTTC.

The chain's CDR3 is CASSPTGSKDIQYF. Written as DNA, the CDR3 is TGTGCCAGCAGCCCGACCGGGTCAAAGGACATTCAGTACTTC. The chain has TRBV4-2 and TRBJ2-4; D ambiguous. Trimming took off 4 bases at V and 8 bases at J, with 15 bases between the two ends. Germline CDR1 reads LGHNA; CDR2 reads YNFKEQ. The CDR3 runs 14 residues.

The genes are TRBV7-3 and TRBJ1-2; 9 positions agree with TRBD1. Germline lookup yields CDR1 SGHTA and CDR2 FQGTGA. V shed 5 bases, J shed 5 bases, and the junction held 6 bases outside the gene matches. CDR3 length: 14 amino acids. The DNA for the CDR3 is TGTGCCAGCAGCCAACAGGGACAGGGTTATGGCTACACCTTC. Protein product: CASSQQGQGYGYTF.

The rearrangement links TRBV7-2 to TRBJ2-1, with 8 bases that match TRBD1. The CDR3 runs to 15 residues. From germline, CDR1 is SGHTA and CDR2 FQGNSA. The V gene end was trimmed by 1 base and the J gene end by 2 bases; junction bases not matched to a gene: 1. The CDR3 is CASSLGQGPYNEQFF. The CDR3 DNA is TGTGCCAGCAGCTTAGGACAGGGGCCCTACAATGAGCAGTTCTTC.

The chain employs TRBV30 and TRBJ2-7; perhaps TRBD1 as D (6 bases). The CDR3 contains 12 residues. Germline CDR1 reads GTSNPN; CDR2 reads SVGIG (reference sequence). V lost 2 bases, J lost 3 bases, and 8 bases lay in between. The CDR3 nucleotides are TGTGCCTGGAGTACAGGGTTCTACGAGCAGTACTTC. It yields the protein CAWSTGFYEQYF.

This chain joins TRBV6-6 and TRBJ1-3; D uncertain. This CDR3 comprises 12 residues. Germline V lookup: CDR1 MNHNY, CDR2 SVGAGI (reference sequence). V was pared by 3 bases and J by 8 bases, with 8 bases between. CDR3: CASSYRGDTIYF. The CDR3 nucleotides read TGTGCCAGCAGTTATCGGGGAGACACCATATATTTT.

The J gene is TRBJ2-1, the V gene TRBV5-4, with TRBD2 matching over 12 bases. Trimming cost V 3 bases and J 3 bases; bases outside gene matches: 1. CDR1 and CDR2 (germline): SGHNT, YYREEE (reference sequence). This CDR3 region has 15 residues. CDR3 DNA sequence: TGTGCCAGCAGCTCGACTAGCGGGAGCTACAATGAGCAGTTCTTC. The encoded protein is CASSSTSGSYNEQFF.

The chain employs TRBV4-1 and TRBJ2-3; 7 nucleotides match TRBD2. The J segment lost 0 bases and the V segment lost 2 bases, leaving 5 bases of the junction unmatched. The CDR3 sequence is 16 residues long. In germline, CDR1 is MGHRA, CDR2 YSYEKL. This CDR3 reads CASSQRSSGSTDTQYF. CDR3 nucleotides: TGCGCCAGCAGCCAAAGAAGTAGCGGGAGCACAGATACGCAGTATTTT.

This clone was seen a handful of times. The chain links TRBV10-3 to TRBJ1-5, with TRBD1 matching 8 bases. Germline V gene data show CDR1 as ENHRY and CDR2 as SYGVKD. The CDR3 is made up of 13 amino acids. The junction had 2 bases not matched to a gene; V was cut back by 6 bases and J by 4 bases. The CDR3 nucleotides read TGTGCCATCAGCGGACAGGGTAATCAGCCCCAGCATTTT. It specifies CAISGQGNQPQHF.

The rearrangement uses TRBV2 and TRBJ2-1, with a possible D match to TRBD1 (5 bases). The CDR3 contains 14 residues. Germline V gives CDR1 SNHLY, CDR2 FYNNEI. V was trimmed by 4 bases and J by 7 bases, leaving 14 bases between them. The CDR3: CASSADMVTNEQFF. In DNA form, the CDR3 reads TGTGCCAGCAGTGCGGACATGGTAACGAATGAGCAGTTCTTC. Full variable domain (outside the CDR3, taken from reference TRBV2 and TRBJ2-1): EPEVTQTPSHQVTQMGQEVILRCVPISNHLYFYWYRQILGQKVEFLVSFYNNEISEKSEIFDDQFSVERPDGSNFTLKIRSTKLEDSAMYFCASSADMVTNEQFFGPGTRLTVL.

CDR3 DNA: TGTGCCAGCAGCCCGGGACTTCATAATGAAAAACTGTTTTTT. This sequence encodes CASSPGLHNEKLFF. V usage is TRBV7-2 and J usage is TRBJ1-4; D perhaps matches TRBD1 (5 bases). V was cut by 5 bases and J by 4 bases, with 11 bases left in between. CDR1 is SGHTA and CDR2 is FQGNSA in the germline V gene. The CDR3 length is 14 residues.

CDR3 DNA sequence: TGCAGCGCCCTGACTAGCGGGATAACAGATACGCAGTATTTT. Translation gives CSALTSGITDTQYF. V is TRBV29-1 and J is TRBJ2-3; 11 nucleotides agree with TRBD2. The germline gives CDR1 SQVTM, CDR2 ANQGSEA. V trimming: 7 bases; J trimming: 3 bases; junction bases outside the gene matches: 6. The CDR3 consists of 14 residues.

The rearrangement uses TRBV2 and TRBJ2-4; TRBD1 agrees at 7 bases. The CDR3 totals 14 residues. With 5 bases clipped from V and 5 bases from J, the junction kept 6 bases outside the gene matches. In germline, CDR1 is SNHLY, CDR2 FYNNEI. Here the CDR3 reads CASSLTGSENIQYF. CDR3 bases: TGTGCCAGCAGTCTGACAGGGTCGGAAAACATTCAGTACTTC.

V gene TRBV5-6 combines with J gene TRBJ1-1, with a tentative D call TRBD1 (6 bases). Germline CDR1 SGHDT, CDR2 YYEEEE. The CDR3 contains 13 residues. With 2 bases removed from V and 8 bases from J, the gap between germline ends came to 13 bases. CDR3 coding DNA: TGTGCCAGCAGCTTAGGGGCAGGGGTGGAAGCTTTCTTT. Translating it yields CASSLGAGVEAFF.

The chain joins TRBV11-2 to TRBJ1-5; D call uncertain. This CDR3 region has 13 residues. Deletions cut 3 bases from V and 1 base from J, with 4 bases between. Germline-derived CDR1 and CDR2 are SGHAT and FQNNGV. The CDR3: CASSFNSNQPQHF. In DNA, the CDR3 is TGTGCCAGCAGCTTCAACAGCAATCAGCCCCAGCATTTT.

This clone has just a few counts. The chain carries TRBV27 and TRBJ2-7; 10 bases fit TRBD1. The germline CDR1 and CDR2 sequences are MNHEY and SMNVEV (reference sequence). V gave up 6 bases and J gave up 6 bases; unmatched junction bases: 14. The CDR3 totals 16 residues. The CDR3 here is CASSRLGGGTGAEQYF. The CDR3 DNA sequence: TGTGCCAGCAGCCGACTCGGAGGGGGGACAGGGGCCGAGCAGTACTTC.

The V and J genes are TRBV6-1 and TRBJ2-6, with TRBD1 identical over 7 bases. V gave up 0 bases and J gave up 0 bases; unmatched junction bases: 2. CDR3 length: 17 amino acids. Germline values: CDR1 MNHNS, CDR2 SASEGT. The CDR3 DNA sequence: TGTGCCAGCAGTGAAGCCGGGACAGCCTCTGGGGCCAACGTCCTGACTTTC. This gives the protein CASSEAGTASGANVLTF.